The 8 T cell receptor beta chains below all came from one sample that was sequenced in a study of T-cell reconstitution after alpha-beta-depleted transplantation in children. The library targeted TCRbeta and was prepared with unique molecular identifiers. TCRdb re-derived calls from the PCR reads in MiXCR, one entry per CDR3 protein. The sample holds fewer than 500,000 distinct CDR3 sequences; around 46% are singletons and the top ten take under 30%. The sequencing used PBMCs, collected before TCRalphabeta/CD19-depleted stem cell transplant. The receptors stem from a girl aged 2-10 years with aplastic anemia, due to receive a stem cell transplant.

V is TRBV20-1 and J is TRBJ2-2, with D perhaps matching TRBD2 (5 bases). The CDR3 extends over 12 amino acids. Trimming stripped 3 bases from V and 6 bases from J, with 8 bases between. Germline CDR1 and CDR2: DFQATT and SNEGSKA (reference sequence). The CDR3 bases are TGCAGTGCTAGCCGGCGGGCCGGGGAGCTGTTTTTT. It translates to CSASRRAGELFF.

There are many counts of this clonotype. This chain's CDR3 is CASSLDPGRGYEQFF. In DNA form, the CDR3 reads TGCGCCAGCAGCTTGGATCCCGGGAGGGGATATGAGCAGTTCTTC. J is TRBJ2-1 and V is TRBV5-1; 8 positions agree with TRBD2. With V trimmed by 0 bases and J by 8 bases, 7 bases remained unmatched. CDR1 and CDR2 (germline): SGHRS, YFSETQ. The CDR3 runs to 15 residues. Full variable domain (outside the CDR3, taken from reference TRBV5-1 and TRBJ2-1): KAGVTQTPRYLIKTRGQQVTLSCSPISGHRSVSWYQQTPGQGLQFLFEYFSETQRNKGNFPGRFSGRQFSNSRSEMNVSTLELGDSALYLCASSLDPGRGYEQFFGPGTRLTVL.

This clonotype was recorded once. The chain couples TRBV5-1 to TRBJ1-1, with D unclear. With 4 bases removed from V and 3 bases from J, the gap between germline ends came to 10 bases. The CDR3 has 13 residues. Germline V gene sequence: CDR1 SGHRS, CDR2 YFSETQ. CDR3 in DNA: TGCGCCAGCAGCCAAGGTAGCGACACTGAAGCTTTCTTT. Its translation is CASSQGSDTEAFF.

This clonotype was found many times. V is TRBV6-6 and J is TRBJ1-4; tentatively, D is TRBD1 (6 bases). Trimming removed 3 bases from V and 10 bases from J, with 12 bases in between. This CDR3 has 13 amino acids. Germline V gene data show CDR1 as MNHNY and CDR2 as SVGAGI (reference sequence). In nucleotides, the CDR3 is TGTGCCAGCAGTTATATGGCAGGGGTAAAACTGTTTTTT. This sequence encodes CASSYMAGVKLFF.

The sample holds one count of this clonotype. V is TRBV18 and J is TRBJ2-5; D perhaps matches TRBD1 (6 bases). The CDR3 has 15 residues. Germline V gives CDR1 KGHSH, CDR2 LQKENI. The V end lost 3 bases, the J end lost 5 bases, and 16 bases lay between the germline ends. The chain's CDR3 is CASSPLTHRAETQYF. The CDR3 DNA follows: TGTGCCAGCTCACCCTTAACCCACAGGGCGGAGACCCAGTACTTC.

This clonotype occurred a few times. This chain connects TRBV27 to TRBJ2-7; D remains unclear. Per germline, CDR1 MNHEY and CDR2 SMNVEV (reference sequence). V was clipped by 6 bases and J by 2 bases, with 20 bases between them. CDR3 size: 16 residues. CDR3 sequence (DNA): TGTGCCAGCAGCCAAGAAGACCTTCGGGTTACCTACGAGCAGTACTTC. Protein product: CASSQEDLRVTYEQYF.

This clonotype was seen more than once but under ten times. This chain joins TRBV4-3 and TRBJ1-5; D ambiguous. Between the trimmed V and J ends, which lost 0 bases and 2 bases, there was a span of 8 bases. Germline V CDR1 and CDR2: LGHNA, YSLEER. The CDR3 length is 15 residues. The CDR3 nucleotides read TGCGCCAGCAGCCAAGAGTCTGGGGGCAATCAGCCCCAGCATTTT. It is translated as CASSQESGGNQPQHF.

This clonotype was seen a few times. The chain recombines TRBV18 with TRBJ2-7; a possible D gene is TRBD2 (5 bases). The CDR3 sequence is 13 residues long. Germline V gene data show CDR1 as KGHSH and CDR2 as LQKENI. Trimming shortened V by 3 bases and J by 4 bases, and 10 bases separated the two germline ends. Here the CDR3 DNA reads TGTGCCAGCTCACCTCCCGGGGAGTACGAGCAGTACTTC. It encodes CASSPPGEYEQYF.